This T cell receptor (beta chain) is drawn from a study of blood T cell repertoires in COVID-19. Study-level background: COVID-19 samples collected from the United States, Italy and Spain covered acute and convalescent phases. T cells, B-cell-depleted T cells, or PBMCs supplied cDNA or gDNA.

Original data processing: By means of reference gene primer amplification, nucleated cell counts were estimated. The table came from immunoSEQ multiplex PCR; TCRdb's copy has only in-frame clones and leaves some out. The V and J calls and the clone size are those of that table, but D and trimming were determined from the DNA. Among hundreds of thousands of clones listed, around 90% were seen once. Germline-derived CDR1 and CDR2 are SGHDT and YYEEEE. This CDR3 contains 18 residues. V lost 6 bases and J lost 3; bases outside the gene matches: 15. This clone was counted once. The specimen was peripheral blood. The TCR comes from a man in his fifties or sixties who had recovered from COVID-19. V and J are TRBV5-6 and TRBJ1-3; 10 nucleotides match TRBD1. CDR3 sequence reads: CASTPRRGQGNSGNTIYF. CDR3 nucleotides: TGTGCCAGCACCCCGCGCAGGGGACAGGGGAATAGTGGAAACACCATATATTTT.